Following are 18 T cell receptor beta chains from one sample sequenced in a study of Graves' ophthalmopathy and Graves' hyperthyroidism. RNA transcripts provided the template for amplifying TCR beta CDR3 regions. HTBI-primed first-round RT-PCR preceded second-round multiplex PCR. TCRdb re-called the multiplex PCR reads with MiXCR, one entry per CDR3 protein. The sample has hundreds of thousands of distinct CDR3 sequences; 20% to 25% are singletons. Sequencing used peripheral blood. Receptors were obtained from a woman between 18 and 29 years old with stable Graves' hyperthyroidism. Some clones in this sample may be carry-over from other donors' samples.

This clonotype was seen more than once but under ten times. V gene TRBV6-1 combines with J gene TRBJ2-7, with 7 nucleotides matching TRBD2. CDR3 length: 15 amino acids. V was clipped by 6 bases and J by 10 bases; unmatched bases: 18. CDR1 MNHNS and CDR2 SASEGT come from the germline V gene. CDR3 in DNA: TGTGCCAGCAGCTCTCCTCGGACTAGTAAACCCGAACAGTACTTC. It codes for CASSSPRTSKPEQYF.

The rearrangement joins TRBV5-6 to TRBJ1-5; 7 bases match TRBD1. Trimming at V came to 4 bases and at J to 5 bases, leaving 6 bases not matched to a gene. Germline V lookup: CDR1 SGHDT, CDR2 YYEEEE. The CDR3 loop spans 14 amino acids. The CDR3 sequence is CASSPFDRDQPQHF. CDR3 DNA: TGTGCCAGCAGCCCCTTCGACAGGGATCAGCCCCAGCATTTT.

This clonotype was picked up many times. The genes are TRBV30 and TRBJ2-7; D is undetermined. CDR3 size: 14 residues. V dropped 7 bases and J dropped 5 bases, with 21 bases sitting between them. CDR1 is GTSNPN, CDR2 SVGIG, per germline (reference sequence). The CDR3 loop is CASTQVFGIDEQYF. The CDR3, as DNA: TGTGCCTCAACCCAGGTATTTGGTATCGACGAGCAGTACTTC.

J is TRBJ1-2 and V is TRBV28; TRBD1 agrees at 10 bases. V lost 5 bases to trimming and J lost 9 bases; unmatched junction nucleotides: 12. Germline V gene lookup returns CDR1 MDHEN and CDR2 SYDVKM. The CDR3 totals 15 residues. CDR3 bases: TGTGCCAGCAGTCCTACGACAGGGGGCACTGAGAGCTACACCTTC. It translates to CASSPTTGGTESYTF.

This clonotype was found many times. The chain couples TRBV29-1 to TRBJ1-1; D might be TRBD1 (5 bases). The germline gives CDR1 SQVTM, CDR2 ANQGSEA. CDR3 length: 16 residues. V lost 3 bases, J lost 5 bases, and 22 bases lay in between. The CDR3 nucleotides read TGCAGCGTTGACCAAGGGGTTAGCCAAATAGGGACTGAAGCTTTCTTT. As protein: CSVDQGVSQIGTEAFF.

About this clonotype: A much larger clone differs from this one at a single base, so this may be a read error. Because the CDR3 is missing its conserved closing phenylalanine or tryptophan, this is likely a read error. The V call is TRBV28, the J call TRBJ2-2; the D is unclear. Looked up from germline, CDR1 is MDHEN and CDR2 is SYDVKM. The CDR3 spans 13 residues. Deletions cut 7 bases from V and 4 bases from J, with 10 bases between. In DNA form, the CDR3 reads TGTGCCAGCACCCCGGGCGGCACCGGGGAGCTGTTTGTT. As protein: CASTPGGTGELFV.

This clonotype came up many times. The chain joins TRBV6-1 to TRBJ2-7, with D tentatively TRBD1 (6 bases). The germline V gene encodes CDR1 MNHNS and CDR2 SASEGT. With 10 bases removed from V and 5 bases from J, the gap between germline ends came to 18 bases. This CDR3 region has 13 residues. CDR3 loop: CAILSTGFDEQYF. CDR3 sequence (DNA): TGTGCCATCCTATCAACAGGGTTCGACGAGCAGTACTTC.

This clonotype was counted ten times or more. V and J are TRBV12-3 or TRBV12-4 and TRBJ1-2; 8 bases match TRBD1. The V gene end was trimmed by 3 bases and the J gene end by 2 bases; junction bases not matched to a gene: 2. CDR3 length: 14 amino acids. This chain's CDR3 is CASSFQGANYGYTF. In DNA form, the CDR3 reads TGTGCCAGCAGTTTTCAGGGGGCGAACTATGGCTACACCTTC.

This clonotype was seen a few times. The CDR3 DNA is TGTGCCAGCTGGGGCCGCCGGATGGGAGAGACCCAGTACTTC. It specifies CASWGRRMGETQYF. The rearrangement uses TRBV5-6 and TRBJ2-5; a possible D gene is TRBD1 (5 bases). V was shortened by 7 bases and J by 4 bases, with 17 bases between the two germline ends. CDR1 SGHDT and CDR2 YYEEEE come from the germline V gene. This CDR3 has 14 amino acids.

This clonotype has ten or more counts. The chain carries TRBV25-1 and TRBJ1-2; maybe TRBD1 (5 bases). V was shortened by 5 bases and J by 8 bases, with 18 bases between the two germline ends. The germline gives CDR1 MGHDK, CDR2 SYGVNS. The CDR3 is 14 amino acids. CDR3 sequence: CASSPPRQTWGYTF. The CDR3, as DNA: TGTGCCAGCAGTCCCCCTCGACAGACTTGGGGCTACACCTTC.

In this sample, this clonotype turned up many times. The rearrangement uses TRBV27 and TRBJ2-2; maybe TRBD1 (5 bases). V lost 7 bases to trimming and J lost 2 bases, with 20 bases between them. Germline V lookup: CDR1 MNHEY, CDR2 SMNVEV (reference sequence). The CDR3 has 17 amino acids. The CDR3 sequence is CASKPLVQGGNTGELFF. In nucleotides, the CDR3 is TGTGCCAGCAAACCCCTTGTGCAGGGTGGCAACACCGGGGAGCTGTTTTTT.

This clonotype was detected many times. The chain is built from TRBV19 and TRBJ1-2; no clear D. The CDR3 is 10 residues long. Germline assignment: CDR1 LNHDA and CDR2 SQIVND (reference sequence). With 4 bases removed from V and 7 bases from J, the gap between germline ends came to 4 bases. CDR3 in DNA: TGTGCCAGTAGTAGGGGTGGCTACACCTTC. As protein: CASSRGGYTF.

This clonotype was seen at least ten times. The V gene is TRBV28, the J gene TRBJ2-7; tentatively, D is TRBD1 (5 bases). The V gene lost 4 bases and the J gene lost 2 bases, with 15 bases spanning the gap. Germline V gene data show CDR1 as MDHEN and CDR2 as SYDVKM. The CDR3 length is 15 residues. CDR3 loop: CASSSRQKVAYEQYF. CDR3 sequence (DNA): TGTGCCAGCAGTTCGAGACAGAAAGTAGCCTACGAGCAGTACTTC. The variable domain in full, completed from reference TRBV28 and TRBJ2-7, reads DVKVTQSSRYLVKRTGEKVFLECVQDMDHENMFWYRQDPGLGLRLIYFSYDVKMKEKGDIPEGYSVSREKKERFSLILESASTNQTSMYLCASSSRQKVAYEQYFGPGTRLTVT.

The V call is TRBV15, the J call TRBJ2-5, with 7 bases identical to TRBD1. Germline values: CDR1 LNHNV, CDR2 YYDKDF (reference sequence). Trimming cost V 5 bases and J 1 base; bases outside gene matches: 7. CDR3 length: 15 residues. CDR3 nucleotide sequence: TGTGCCACCAGCGGGTGGACAGGTCTCCAAGAGACCCAGTACTTC. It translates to CATSGWTGLQETQYF.

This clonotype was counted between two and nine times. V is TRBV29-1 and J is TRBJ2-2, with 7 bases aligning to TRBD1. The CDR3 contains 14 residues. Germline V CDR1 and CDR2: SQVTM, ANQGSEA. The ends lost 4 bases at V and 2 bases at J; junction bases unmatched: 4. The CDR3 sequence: CSVVGDSNTGELFF. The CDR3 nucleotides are TGCAGCGTTGTTGGGGACAGTAACACCGGGGAGCTGTTTTTT.

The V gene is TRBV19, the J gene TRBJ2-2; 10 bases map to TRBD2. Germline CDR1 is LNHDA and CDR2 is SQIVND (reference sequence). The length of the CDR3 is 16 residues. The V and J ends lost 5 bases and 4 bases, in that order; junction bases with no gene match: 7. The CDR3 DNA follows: TGTGCCAGTAGTCCCGGGACTAGCGTCATCACCGGGGAGCTGTTTTTT. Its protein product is CASSPGTSVITGELFF.

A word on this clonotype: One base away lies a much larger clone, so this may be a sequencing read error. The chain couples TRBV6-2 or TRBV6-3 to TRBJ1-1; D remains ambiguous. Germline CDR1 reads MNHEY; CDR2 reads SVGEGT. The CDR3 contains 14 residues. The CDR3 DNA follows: TGTGCCAACAGTTACCCCGACGGGAACACTGAAGCTTTCTTT. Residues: CANSYPDGNTEAFF.

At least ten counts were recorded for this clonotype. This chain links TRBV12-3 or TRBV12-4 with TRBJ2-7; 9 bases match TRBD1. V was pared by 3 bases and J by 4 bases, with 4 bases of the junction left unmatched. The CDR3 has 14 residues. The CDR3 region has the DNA TGTGCCAGCAGTTTCGGGACAGGGAGATACGAGCAGTACTTC. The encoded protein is CASSFGTGRYEQYF.